Listed here are 16 T cell receptor beta chains from one sample, sequenced in a study of blood T cell repertoires in COVID-19. Sequencing used immunoSEQ multiplex PCR; TCRdb keeps in-frame clones, though not all of them. This sample has some 210,000 clones, with about 83% found just once. The specimen sequenced was peripheral blood. The receptors come from a woman aged 50 to 60 with active or convalescent COVID-19.

This clone was seen only once. V is TRBV28 and J is TRBJ1-2; 7 positions match TRBD1. Trimming removed 7 bases from V and 6 bases from J; junction bases left unmatched: 8. The germline gives CDR1 MDHEN, CDR2 SYDVKM. This CDR3 region has 13 residues. The CDR3 sequence is CASTVGGSDGYTF. CDR3 DNA sequence: TGTGCCAGCACGGTAGGGGGCTCGGATGGCTACACCTTC.

The V and J genes are TRBV4-1 and TRBJ2-7; no definite D call. In germline, CDR1 is MGHRA, CDR2 YSYEKL. This CDR3 spans 13 amino acids. The germline V and J ends were trimmed by 1 base and 6 bases, with 10 bases remaining between them. CDR3: CASSQVLRAEQYV. Here the CDR3 DNA reads TGCGCCAGCAGCCAAGTTCTGCGTGCCGAGCAGTACGTC.

The rearrangement uses TRBV2 and TRBJ1-6; TRBD1 matches 7 bases. Per germline, CDR1 SNHLY and CDR2 FYNNEI. This CDR3 has 14 amino acids. V lost 6 bases and J lost 7; bases outside the gene matches: 6. The CDR3 coding sequence is TGTGCCAGCAGAACCGGGACAGAGAATTCACCCCTCCACTTT. It translates to CASRTGTENSPLHF.

This clone has just a few counts. V and J are TRBV6-6 and TRBJ2-1, with 7 bases fitting TRBD1. The CDR3 contains 12 residues. The V segment lost 6 bases and the J segment 8 bases; nucleotides outside the gene matches: 4. Germline V gene lookup returns CDR1 MNHNY and CDR2 SVGAGI (reference sequence). CDR3 DNA: TGTGCCAGCAGCCTTACAGGGGATGAGCAGTTCTTC. Amino acids: CASSLTGDEQFF.

The chain has TRBV6-5 and TRBJ1-5; 7 nucleotides align to TRBD1. CDR3 length: 15 residues. After removal of 5 bases from V and 0 bases from J, the junction contained 4 bases not matched to a gene. From germline, CDR1 is MNHEY and CDR2 SVGAGI. The CDR3 sequence is CASSRGGDSNQPQHF. The DNA for the CDR3 is TGTGCCAGCAGTCGAGGGGGCGATAGCAATCAGCCCCAGCATTTT.

The table lists this clone with a few counts. The chain couples TRBV23-1 to TRBJ1-3; 7 bases agree with TRBD1. TRBV23-1 is reported as an ORF; its role is uncertain. The CDR3 runs to 16 residues. V was clipped by 3 bases and J by 0 bases; unmatched bases: 5. The CDR3 is CASSHPRQGSGNTIYF. CDR3 nucleotides: TGCGCCAGCAGTCATCCCAGACAGGGCTCTGGAAACACCATATATTTT.

The CDR3 loop reads CARSDRNGGYTF. The CDR3 nucleotides read TGTGCCAGGTCGGACAGGAATGGTGGCTACACCTTC. This sequence joins TRBV28 and TRBJ1-2, with 7 bases aligning to TRBD1. V lost 9 bases, J lost 7 bases, and 8 bases stayed unmatched. The CDR3 runs to 12 residues. CDR1 MDHEN and CDR2 SYDVKM come from the germline V gene.

The chain employs TRBV6-5 and TRBJ2-1; the match to TRBD2 covers 10 bases. The CDR3 is 15 amino acids. Germline CDR1 reads MNHEY; CDR2 reads SVGAGI. V shed 6 bases, J shed 4 bases, and the junction held 6 bases outside the gene matches. CDR3 protein: CASRYLAGAYNEQFF. Written as DNA, the CDR3 is TGTGCCAGCAGATATCTAGCGGGAGCATACAATGAGCAGTTCTTC.

This clone was seen a handful of times. The chain carries TRBV28 and TRBJ1-6; no clear D. Germline V gene sequence: CDR1 MDHEN, CDR2 SYDVKM. This CDR3 comprises 15 residues. Deletions cut 6 bases from V and 10 bases from J, with 19 bases between. The CDR3: CASSPWRVMGSPLHF. CDR3 nucleotides: TGTGCCAGCAGCCCATGGAGGGTTATGGGATCACCCCTCCACTTT. Together with reference TRBV28 and TRBJ1-6, the CDR3 gives the full variable domain: DVKVTQSSRYLVKRTGEKVFLECVQDMDHENMFWYRQDPGLGLRLIYFSYDVKMKEKGDIPEGYSVSREKKERFSLILESASTNQTSMYLCASSPWRVMGSPLHFGNGTRLTVT.

The V call is TRBV4-2, the J call TRBJ1-4, with TRBD1 matching over 7 bases. CDR1 and CDR2 from the germline V gene are LGHNA and YNFKEQ. V was pared by 2 bases and J by 8 bases, with 5 bases of the junction left unmatched. The CDR3 covers 14 residues. The CDR3 loop is CASSQRRGDEKLFF. CDR3 in DNA: TGTGCCAGCAGCCAACGCAGGGGGGACGAAAAACTGTTTTTT.

This clone has just a few counts. The chain joins TRBV5-1 to TRBJ1-2; weak D call: TRBD1 (5 bases). The V gene's germline CDR1 is SGHRS and CDR2 YFSETQ. V shed 1 base and J shed 8 bases, with 21 bases lying between them. This CDR3 comprises 16 residues. The chain's CDR3 is CASSLSGRDWGLGYTF. CDR3 in DNA: TGCGCCAGCAGCTTGTCCGGCCGGGACTGGGGCCTAGGCTACACCTTC.

This chain connects TRBV2 to TRBJ2-1; 8 nucleotides align to TRBD2. The CDR3 is 14 amino acids. Germline values: CDR1 SNHLY, CDR2 FYNNEI. V dropped 6 bases and J dropped 4; count of bases not matched to a gene: 5. DNA for the CDR3: TGTGCCAGCAGGGGGACTAGAATTTACAATGAGCAGTTCTTC. Encoded protein: CASRGTRIYNEQFF.

V gene TRBV6-6 combines with J gene TRBJ1-6; TRBD1 aligns across 7 bases. The length of the CDR3 is 16 residues. Looked up from germline, CDR1 is MNHNY and CDR2 is SVGAGI (reference sequence). The J segment lost 9 bases and the V segment lost 0 bases, leaving 8 bases of the junction unmatched. CDR3 loop: CASSYSETGSGSPLHF. The CDR3 coding sequence is TGTGCCAGCAGTTACTCCGAGACAGGGAGCGGTTCACCCCTCCACTTT.

CDR3 coding DNA: TGTGCCAGCATGCGGACAGGGAGGGTAGACGAGCAGTACTTC. It is translated as CASMRTGRVDEQYF. The chain carries TRBV2 and TRBJ2-7, with a possible D match to TRBD1 (8 bases). The CDR3 is made up of 14 amino acids. The ends were cut back, 7 bases at V and 5 bases at J, with 18 bases in the middle. Per germline, CDR1 SNHLY and CDR2 FYNNEI.

Regarding this clone: The same CDR3 arises from other DNA sequences in this sample as well. CDR3 protein: CASSGTGGNQPQHF. As DNA, the CDR3 is TGTGCCAGCAGTGGGACAGGGGGCAATCAGCCCCAGCATTTT. The V call is TRBV2, the J call TRBJ1-5, with 9 bases identical to TRBD1. With V trimmed by 4 bases and J by 2 bases, 0 bases remained unmatched. Germline loops: CDR1 SNHLY, CDR2 FYNNEI. The CDR3 covers 14 residues.

This chain links TRBV6-6 with TRBJ1-2; D remains ambiguous. V was clipped by 9 bases and J by 7 bases, with 15 bases between them. This CDR3 is 12 amino acids long. In germline, CDR1 is MNHNY, CDR2 SVGAGI (reference sequence). CDR3 sequence reads: CASSTNGLGYTF. The CDR3 region has the DNA TGTGCCAGTTCTACTAACGGTCTTGGCTACACCTTC.